What follows are 26 T cell receptor beta chains derived from one specimen sequenced in a study of blood T cell repertoires in COVID-19. Method: immunoSEQ multiplex PCR; TCRdb's copy keeps in-frame clones and lacks some. In the table there are some 110,000 clones, over 75% of which are singletons. The sample was peripheral blood. The receptors were gathered from a woman in her 70s with acute or convalescent COVID-19.

CDR3: CASSPRMEGWSQPQHF. CDR3 bases: TGTGCCAGCAGCCCCCGGATGGAGGGATGGAGTCAGCCCCAGCATTTT. This chain connects TRBV3-1 (or the pseudogene TRBV3-2) to TRBJ1-5; D call uncertain. Germline assignment: CDR1 LGHDT and CDR2 YNNKEL (reference sequence). CDR3 length: 16 residues. The V gene lost 4 bases and the J gene lost 6 bases, with 19 bases spanning the gap.

This clone has more than one count but fewer than ten. The V call is TRBV7-9, the J call TRBJ2-2, with 9 bases aligning to TRBD1. After removal of 5 bases from V and 1 base from J, the junction contained 8 bases not matched to a gene. Germline loops: CDR1 SEHNR, CDR2 FQNEAQ (reference sequence). This CDR3 is built from 17 residues. The chain's CDR3 is CASSQHTGQGNTGELFF. For the CDR3, the DNA is TGTGCCAGCAGCCAACACACGGGACAGGGGAACACCGGGGAGCTGTTTTTT.

The J gene is TRBJ2-3, the V gene TRBV6-2 or TRBV6-3; TRBD2 agrees at 13 bases. V trimming: 4 bases; J trimming: 0 bases; junction bases outside the gene matches: 7. The CDR3 is 18 amino acids. Germline V gene lookup returns CDR1 MNHEY and CDR2 SVGEGT. For the CDR3, the DNA is TGTGCCAGCAGTTCCGGACTAGCGGGGGCGACTAGCACAGATACGCAGTATTTT. Amino acid sequence: CASSSGLAGATSTDTQYF.

This clone occurred once. V usage is TRBV29-1 and J usage is TRBJ2-1; TRBD1 aligns across 10 bases. Germline V gene lookup returns CDR1 SQVTM and CDR2 ANQGSEA. The CDR3 contains 14 residues. The ends lost 4 bases at V and 7 bases at J; junction bases unmatched: 7. CDR3 in DNA: TGCAGCGTTGTGGGACAGGGGCATTGGAATGAGCAGTTCTTC. Translating it yields CSVVGQGHWNEQFF.

The CDR3 DNA is TGTGCCAGCAGCCCCAGGATTCACACAGATACGCAGTATTTT. It is translated as CASSPRIHTDTQYF. The chain uses TRBV13 and TRBJ2-3; D call uncertain. The CDR3 has 14 amino acids. The V gene lost 5 bases and the J gene lost 2 bases, with 11 bases spanning the gap. Germline V CDR1 and CDR2: PRHDT, FYEKMQ (reference sequence).

This chain connects TRBV6-2 or TRBV6-3 to TRBJ1-5, with D unclear. Trimming stripped 2 bases from V and 1 base from J, with 9 bases between. The germline V gene encodes CDR1 MNHEY and CDR2 SVGEGT. CDR3 length: 15 amino acids. The DNA of the CDR3 is TGTGCCAGCAGTTACCAGAGCGAAAGCAATCAGCCCCAGCATTTT. As protein: CASSYQSESNQPQHF.

The J gene is TRBJ2-7, the V gene TRBV7-2, with 10 bases fitting TRBD1. V was pared by 5 bases and J by 4 bases, with 14 bases of the junction left unmatched. Germline CDR1 and CDR2: SGHTA and FQGNSA. The CDR3 loop spans 17 amino acids. In DNA form, the CDR3 reads TGTGCCAGCAGCCGCGGGCCCTCGGGACAGGGGTTTTACGAGCAGTACTTC. This gives the protein CASSRGPSGQGFYEQYF.

The V call is TRBV30, the J call TRBJ1-4; weak D call: TRBD1 (6 bases). CDR1 is GTSNPN and CDR2 is SVGIG in the germline V gene (reference sequence). V was pared by 3 bases and J by 3 bases, with 17 bases between. The CDR3 is 16 amino acids. The CDR3 DNA is TGTGCCTGGAGACGCAGGGACGAGGGGGCTAATGAAAAACTGTTTTTT. Protein: CAWRRRDEGANEKLFF.

This clone was found once. One junction end disagrees with the germline gene, perhaps due to a read error. This CDR3 reads CASSLAVGGKAPYEQYF. The CDR3 DNA sequence: TGTGCCAGCAGCCTAGCGGTGGGGGGGAAGGCTCCTTACGAGCAGTACTTC. This rearrangement joins TRBV7-2 to TRBJ2-7; 7 bases align to TRBD2. This CDR3 is built from 17 residues. The germline V gene encodes CDR1 SGHTA and CDR2 FQGNSA.

In its sample, this clone was seen once. This sequence joins TRBV5-6 and TRBJ1-3; D is unclear. Germline values: CDR1 SGHDT, CDR2 YYEEEE. The V end was cut by 6 bases, the J end by 10 bases, with 17 bases between. This CDR3 comprises 13 residues. DNA of the CDR3: TGTGCCAGCACCGTCGCAGGTATTGAGACCATATATTTT. As protein: CASTVAGIETIYF.

The rearrangement joins TRBV4-2 to TRBJ2-2; D not resolved. CDR1 LGHNA and CDR2 YNFKEQ come from the germline V gene. The CDR3 has 14 residues. Deletions cut 0 bases from V and 5 bases from J, with 7 bases between. Written as DNA, the CDR3 is TGTGCCAGCAGCCAAGATCGAGCTACCGGGGAGCTGTTTTTT. The encoded protein is CASSQDRATGELFF.

This clone was seen a few times. The junction shows a germline mismatch at one end, possibly a read error. The chain employs TRBV10-3 and TRBJ1-1, with TRBD1 matching 8 bases. The CDR3 sequence is 15 residues long. Looked up from germline, CDR1 is ENHRY and CDR2 is SYGVKD. CDR3 sequence: CATSQRQGMNTEAFF. The CDR3, as DNA: TGTGCCACCAGTCAGAGACAGGGGATGAACACTGAAGCTTTCTTT.

The CDR3 nucleotides read TGTGCCAGCACCCCGGCCCAGGGAAATGAGCAGTTCTTC. Translated, it gives CASTPAQGNEQFF. This chain connects TRBV11-3 to TRBJ2-1, with D maybe TRBD1 (5 bases). The CDR3 length is 13 residues. CDR1 is SGHNT and CDR2 is YENEEA in the germline V gene. V was trimmed by 7 bases and J by 7 bases, leaving 14 bases between them.

This clone was found a few times. The chain has TRBV5-6 and TRBJ1-3; 7 bases align to TRBD1. V lost 3 bases, J lost 7 bases, and 13 bases stayed unmatched. Looked up from germline, CDR1 is SGHDT and CDR2 is YYEEEE. The CDR3 sequence is 16 residues long. CDR3 loop: CASSWGTVRGRNTIYF. The CDR3 DNA follows: TGTGCCAGCAGCTGGGGGACAGTCCGTGGTCGGAACACCATATATTTT.

The chain recombines TRBV7-9 with TRBJ1-1, with 11 bases lining up with TRBD1. The CDR3 is 15 amino acids. Trimming removed 4 bases from V and 8 bases from J; junction bases left unmatched: 9. CDR1 SEHNR and CDR2 FQNEAQ come from the germline V gene (reference sequence). CDR3 sequence (DNA): TGTGCCAGCAGCTCGGGGGACAGGGGGATTTTAGAAGCTTTCTTT. Protein sequence: CASSSGDRGILEAFF.

The chain recombines TRBV5-6 with TRBJ1-2; D unclear. CDR1 and CDR2 (germline): SGHDT, YYEEEE. The V end was cut by 0 bases, the J end by 7 bases, with 19 bases between. The CDR3 is made up of 16 amino acids. Here the CDR3 DNA reads TGTGCCAGCAGCTTGGGGTCAGGAGGGCTTTCGGGTGGCTACACCTTC. It translates to CASSLGSGGLSGGYTF.

The chain couples TRBV6-5 to TRBJ1-4; 8 positions agree with TRBD1. The germline V gene encodes CDR1 MNHEY and CDR2 SVGAGI. This CDR3 comprises 15 residues. After removal of 5 bases from V and 8 bases from J, the junction contained 10 bases not matched to a gene. CDR3 coding DNA: TGTGCCAGCAGTACCCGGACAGGGATAAAGGAAAAACTGTTTTTT. Translating it yields CASSTRTGIKEKLFF.

V usage is TRBV29-1 and J usage is TRBJ2-1, with 7 bases fitting TRBD1. V lost 7 bases and J lost 1; bases outside the gene matches: 4. This CDR3 contains 13 residues. Germline CDR1 reads SQVTM; CDR2 reads ANQGSEA. This CDR3 reads CSGRTGSYNEQFF. DNA of the CDR3: TGCAGCGGCCGGACAGGATCCTACAATGAGCAGTTCTTC.

This clone has a handful of counts. The chain couples TRBV7-9 to TRBJ1-1; D is uncertain. Germline lookup yields CDR1 SEHNR and CDR2 FQNEAQ (reference sequence). The length of the CDR3 is 12 residues. Between the trimmed V and J ends, which lost 7 bases and 0 bases, there was a span of 6 bases. CDR3 sequence (DNA): TGTGCCAGCATGACTGTGAACACTGAAGCTTTCTTT. Protein sequence: CASMTVNTEAFF.

This clone was observed a few times. The V gene is TRBV12-3 or TRBV12-4, the J gene TRBJ1-1, with D perhaps matching TRBD1 (5 bases). The CDR3 spans 13 residues. V was pared by 5 bases and J by 0 bases, with 7 bases between. The CDR3 region has the DNA TGTGCCAGCAGTCCGACAGTGAACACTGAAGCTTTCTTT. Its protein product is CASSPTVNTEAFF.

This chain joins TRBV6-1 and TRBJ2-7; 8 bases are a match to TRBD2. There are 15 residues in the CDR3. The germline V gene encodes CDR1 MNHNS and CDR2 SASEGT. Trimming removed 1 base from V and 4 bases from J; junction bases left unmatched: 6. The CDR3 DNA sequence: TGTGCCAGCAGTGAAGGACTAGCGCGAGGGTACGAGCAGTACTTC. It encodes CASSEGLARGYEQYF.

V gene TRBV7-5 combines with J gene TRBJ1-5; the table's D call, TRBD1, was not checked against the DNA. TRBV7-5 is a recognized pseudogene. The CDR3 is made up of 14 amino acids. The CDR3 loop reads CARSEDRGNQPQHF. The CDR3 DNA sequence: TGTGCCAGAAGCGAAGACAGGGGGAATCAGCCCCAGCATTTT.

The chain employs TRBV7-9 and TRBJ2-1, with 8 bases identical to TRBD1. Germline V gives CDR1 SEHNR, CDR2 FQNEAQ (reference sequence). J gave up 5 bases and V 1 base, and 7 bases lay outside the gene matches. This CDR3 has 16 amino acids. This CDR3 is CASSLGTGTKHNEQFF. The CDR3 nucleotides are TGTGCCAGCAGCTTAGGGACAGGGACAAAACACAATGAGCAGTTCTTC.

V is TRBV19 and J is TRBJ1-2; TRBD1 is a possible D gene (6 bases). CDR1 is LNHDA, CDR2 SQIVND, per germline (reference sequence). The CDR3 loop spans 14 amino acids. V was cut by 0 bases and J by 8 bases, with 13 bases left in between. The CDR3 nucleotides are TGTGCCAGTAGTATAGATACAGGGCGGTCAGGCTACACCTTC. This gives the protein CASSIDTGRSGYTF.

This clone has just a few counts. This chain links TRBV5-5 with TRBJ2-1, with 9 nucleotides matching TRBD1. The CDR3 spans 13 residues. J was trimmed by 15 bases and V by 2 bases; bases with no gene match: 9. CDR1 is SGHKS and CDR2 is YYEKEE in the germline V gene (reference sequence). CDR3 sequence: CASSLQGAYRGFF. CDR3 DNA sequence: TGTGCCAGCAGCTTACAGGGGGCTTACCGGGGGTTCTTC.

The sample holds one count of this clone. This chain joins TRBV11-3 and TRBJ2-7; tentative D call: TRBD1 (6 bases). The CDR3 spans 12 residues. Germline CDR1 reads SGHNT; CDR2 reads YENEEA. Trimming stripped 5 bases from V and 5 bases from J, with 10 bases between. CDR3: CASSIQGHEQYF. The CDR3 coding sequence is TGTGCCAGCAGCATACAGGGCCACGAGCAGTACTTC. The full variable domain, completed using reference TRBV11-3 and TRBJ2-7, is EAGVVQSPRYKIIEKKQPVAFWCNPISGHNTLYWYLQNLGQGPELLIRYENEEAVDDSQLPKDRFSAERLKGVDSTLKIQPAELGDSAVYLCASSIQGHEQYFGPGTRLTVT.